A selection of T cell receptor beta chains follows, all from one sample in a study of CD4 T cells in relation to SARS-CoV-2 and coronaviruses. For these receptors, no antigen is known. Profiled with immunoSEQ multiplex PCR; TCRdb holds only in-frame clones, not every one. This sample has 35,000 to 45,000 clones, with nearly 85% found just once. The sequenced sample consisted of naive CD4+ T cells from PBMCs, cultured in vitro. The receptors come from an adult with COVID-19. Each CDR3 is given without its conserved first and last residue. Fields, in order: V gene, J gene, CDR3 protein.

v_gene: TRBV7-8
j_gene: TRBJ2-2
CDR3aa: ASSLGGGVTGELF

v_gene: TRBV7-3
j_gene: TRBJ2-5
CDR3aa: ASSARIGGGQETQY

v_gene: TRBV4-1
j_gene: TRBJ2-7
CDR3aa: ASSPQRGGMFYEQY

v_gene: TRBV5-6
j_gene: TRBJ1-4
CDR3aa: ASSPMAAGQGKLF

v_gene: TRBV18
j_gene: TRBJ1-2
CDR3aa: ASSPPGWDYGYT

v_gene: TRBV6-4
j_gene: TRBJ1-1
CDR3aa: ASSDTRGTEAF

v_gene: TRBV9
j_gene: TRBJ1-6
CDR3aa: ASSVEGRGVYSPLH

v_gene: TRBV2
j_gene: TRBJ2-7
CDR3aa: ASSLDRLLGEQY

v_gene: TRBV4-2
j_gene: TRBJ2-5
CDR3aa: ASSQEPVGETQY

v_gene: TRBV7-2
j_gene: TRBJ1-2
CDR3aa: ASSPDRNYGYT

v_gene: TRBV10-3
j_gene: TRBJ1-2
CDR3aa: AISEGGTANYGYT

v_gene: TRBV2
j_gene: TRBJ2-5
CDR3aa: ASSGLGETQY

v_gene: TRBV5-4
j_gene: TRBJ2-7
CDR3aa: ASSLGVRRDNEQY

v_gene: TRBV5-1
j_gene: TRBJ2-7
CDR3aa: ASSLLNPSYEQY

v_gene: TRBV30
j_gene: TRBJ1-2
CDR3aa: AWILDGANYGYT

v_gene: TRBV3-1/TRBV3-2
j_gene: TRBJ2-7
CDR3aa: ASSQIRDRAYEQY

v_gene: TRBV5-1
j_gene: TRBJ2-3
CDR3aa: ASSLFVGGSDTQY

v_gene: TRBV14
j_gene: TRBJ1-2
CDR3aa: ASSQGPGRNYGYT

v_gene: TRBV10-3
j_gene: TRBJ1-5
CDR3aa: AISGTGNQPQH

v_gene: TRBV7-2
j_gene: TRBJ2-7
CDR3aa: ASSLARQGEQY

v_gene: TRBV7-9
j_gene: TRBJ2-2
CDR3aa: ASSSQIWEGELF

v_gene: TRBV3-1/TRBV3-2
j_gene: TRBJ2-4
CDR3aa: ASSQDWNRDVY

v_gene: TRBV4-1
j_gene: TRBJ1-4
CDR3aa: ASSQPLRQTTNEKLF

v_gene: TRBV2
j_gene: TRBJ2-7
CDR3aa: ASRMTYEQY

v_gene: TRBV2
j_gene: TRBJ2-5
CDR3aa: ASREGGGETQY

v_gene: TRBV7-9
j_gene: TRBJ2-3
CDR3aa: ASSLTSGRDTQY

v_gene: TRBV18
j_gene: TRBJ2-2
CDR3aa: ASSPNRGNTGELF

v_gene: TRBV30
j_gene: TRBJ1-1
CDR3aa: AWSVAPLNTEAF

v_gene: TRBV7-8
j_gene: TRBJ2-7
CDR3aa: ATAGATIRGQY

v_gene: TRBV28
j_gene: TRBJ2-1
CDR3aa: ASTNLNEQF

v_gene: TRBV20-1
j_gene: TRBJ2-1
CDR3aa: SARREEQF

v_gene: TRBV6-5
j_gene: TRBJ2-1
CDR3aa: ASLPTGTGAHEQF

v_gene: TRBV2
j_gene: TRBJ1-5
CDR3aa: ASSADRVNNQPQH

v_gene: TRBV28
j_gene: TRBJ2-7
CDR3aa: ASSLPGQGFYEQY

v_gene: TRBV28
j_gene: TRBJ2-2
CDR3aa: ASRRGQGYTGELF

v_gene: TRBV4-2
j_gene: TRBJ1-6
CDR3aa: ASSQDQRGDNSPLH

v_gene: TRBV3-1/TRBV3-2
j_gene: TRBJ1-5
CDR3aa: ASSQRSRGQPQH

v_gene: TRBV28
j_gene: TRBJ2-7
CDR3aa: ASSFRDGFSYEQY

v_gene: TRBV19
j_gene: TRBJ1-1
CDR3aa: ASGGGGTEAF

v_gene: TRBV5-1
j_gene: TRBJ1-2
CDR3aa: ASSWTPGQVNYGYT

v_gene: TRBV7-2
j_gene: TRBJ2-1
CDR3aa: ASSLDTLLGEQF

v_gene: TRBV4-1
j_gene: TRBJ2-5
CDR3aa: ASSQIGRALRETQY